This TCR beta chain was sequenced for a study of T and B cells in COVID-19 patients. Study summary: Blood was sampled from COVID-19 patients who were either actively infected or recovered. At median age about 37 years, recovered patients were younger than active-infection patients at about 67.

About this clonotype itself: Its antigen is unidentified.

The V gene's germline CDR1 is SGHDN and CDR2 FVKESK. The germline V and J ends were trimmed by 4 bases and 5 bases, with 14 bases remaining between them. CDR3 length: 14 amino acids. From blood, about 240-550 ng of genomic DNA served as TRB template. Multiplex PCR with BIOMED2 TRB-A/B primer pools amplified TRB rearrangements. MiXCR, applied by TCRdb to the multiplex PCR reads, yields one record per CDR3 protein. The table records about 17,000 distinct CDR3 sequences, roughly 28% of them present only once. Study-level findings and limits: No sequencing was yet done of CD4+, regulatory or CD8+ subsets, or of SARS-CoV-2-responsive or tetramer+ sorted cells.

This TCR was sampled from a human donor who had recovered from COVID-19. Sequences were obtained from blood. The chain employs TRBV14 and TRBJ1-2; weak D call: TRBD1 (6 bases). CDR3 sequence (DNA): TGTGCCAGCAGCCGACCGGACAGCCGATATGGCTACACCTTC. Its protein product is CASSRPDSRYGYTF. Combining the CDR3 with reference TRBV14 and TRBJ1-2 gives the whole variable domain EAGVTQFPSHSVIEKGQTVTLRCDPISGHDNLYWYRRVMGKEIKFLLHFVKESKQDESGMPNNRFLAERTGGTYSTLKVQPAELEDSGVYFCASSRPDSRYGYTFGSGTRLTVV.